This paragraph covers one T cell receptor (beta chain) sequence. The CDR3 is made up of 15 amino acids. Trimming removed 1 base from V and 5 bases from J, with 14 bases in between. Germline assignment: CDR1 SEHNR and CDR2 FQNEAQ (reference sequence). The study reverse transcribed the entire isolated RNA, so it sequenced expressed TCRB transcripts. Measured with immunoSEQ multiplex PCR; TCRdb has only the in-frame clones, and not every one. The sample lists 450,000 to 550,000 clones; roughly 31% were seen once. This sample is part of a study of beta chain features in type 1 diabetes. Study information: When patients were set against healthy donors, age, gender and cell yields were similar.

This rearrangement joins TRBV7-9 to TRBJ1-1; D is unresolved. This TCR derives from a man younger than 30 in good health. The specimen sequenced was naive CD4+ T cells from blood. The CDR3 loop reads CASSLEGPRRTEAFF. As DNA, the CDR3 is TGTGCCAGCAGCTTAGAGGGCCCCCGGAGGACTGAAGCTTTCTTT.